This T cell receptor beta chain was documented in a study of cytomegalovirus exposure and HLA in healthy donors. On the study more broadly: The 120 or so validation repertoires were produced on the same platform as the 500 to 800 repertoires of the first cohort. This was reported in a later analysis.

TCRdb's copy holds only in-frame clones and misses some; the assay was immunoSEQ multiplex PCR. The table has about 180,000 clones, about 86% seen once. The V and J ends lost 2 bases and 4 bases respectively, with 12 bases between them. Germline lookup yields CDR1 SGHRS and CDR2 YFSETQ. The CDR3 is 14 residues long. Study-wide findings and caveats: The dataset shows that most TCR sequences were rare, while some public TCRs occurred in many donors. Under in vitro conditions, a few CMV-associated chains were confirmed as specific for CMV antigens. TCR clusters originating in the first cohort tended to co-occur in the 110 or so validation repertoires, according to a later analysis.

To note about this clone: The antigen is not known.

Specimen: PBMCs. The J gene is TRBJ1-2, the V gene TRBV5-1, with D possibly TRBD1 on 6 matching bases. This receptor was identified in a woman in her 30s in good health and CMV-seronegative. DNA for the CDR3: TGCGCCAGCAGCTTAATGGACAGACGCTATGGCTACACCTTC. Amino acids: CASSLMDRRYGYTF.